A single T cell receptor beta chain is shown here with its context. Its antigen remains unidentified. This sample was taken from a study of T cells after yellow fever vaccination. Study-wide points: There was a possibility that FACS-sorted repertoires contained abundant clonotypes contaminating from the bulk population. A limited proportion of clonotypes was detected within both the CD4 and CD8 compartments. Reappearance after the booster was seen for most primary-vaccination clones, at 95% to 97% CD4 and around 88% CD8.

Template-switching 5'RACE yielded the TCR cDNA; a universal primer site and UMIs were added in the process. MiXCR, applied by TCRdb to the 5' RACE reads, yields one record per CDR3 protein. The table lists 500,000 to 650,000 distinct CDR3 sequences, approximately 13% of them singletons. The specimen comprised PBMCs, sampled on the day of the yellow fever booster vaccination. The TCR was taken from a man aged 25 to 45 who received the YFV17D yellow fever vaccine.

The CDR3 DNA sequence: TGCAGTGCCCCCAATCTCAATGAGCAGTTCTTC. Translating gives CSAPNLNEQFF. The chain couples TRBV20-1 to TRBJ2-1; D remains unclear. Germline CDR1 is DFQATT and CDR2 is SNEGSKA (reference sequence). This CDR3 spans 11 amino acids. V gave up 6 bases and J gave up 6 bases, with 9 bases separating them.